This T cell receptor (beta chain) was recorded in a study of shared clonotypes between healthy human individuals. Study as a whole: Each donor's CD4 naive and CD4 memory cells filled three plates apiece, CD8 naive two, and CD8 memory one.

Concerning this clone itself: The sample has other DNA sequences that encode this CDR3 too.

The germline CDR1 and CDR2 sequences are MDHEN and SYDVKM. V was trimmed by 1 base and J by 4 bases, leaving 7 bases between them. The CDR3 contains 13 residues. Each cell subset's genomic DNA was divided evenly among several immunoSEQ plates. Produced via immunoSEQ multiplex PCR; TCRdb's table is partial and in-frame only. Of 2,500,000 or so clones detected, over 85% appear once; the ten largest clones hold about 0.38%. Source material: naive CD4+ T cells from PBMCs. Described subset: CD45RA+ positively selected. The V gene is TRBV28, the J gene TRBJ1-1; D gene ambiguous. This receptor was obtained from a man between 18 and 29 years old in good health. Some clones in this sample may be carry-over from other donors' samples. This chain's CDR3 is CASSLLGSTEAFF. The CDR3 DNA is TGTGCCAGCAGTTTATTGGGCAGCACTGAAGCTTTCTTT.